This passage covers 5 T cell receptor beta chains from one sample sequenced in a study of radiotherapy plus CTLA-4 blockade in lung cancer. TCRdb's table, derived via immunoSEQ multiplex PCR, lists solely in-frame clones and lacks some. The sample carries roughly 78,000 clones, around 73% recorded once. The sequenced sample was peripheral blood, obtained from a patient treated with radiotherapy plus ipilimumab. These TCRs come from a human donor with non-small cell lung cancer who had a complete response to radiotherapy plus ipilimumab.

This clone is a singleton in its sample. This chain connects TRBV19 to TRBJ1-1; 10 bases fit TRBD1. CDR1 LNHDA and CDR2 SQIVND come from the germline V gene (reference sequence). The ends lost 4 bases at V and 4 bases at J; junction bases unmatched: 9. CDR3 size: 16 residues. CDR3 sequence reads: CASSTRDRGGGTEAFF. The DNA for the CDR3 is TGTGCCAGTAGTACCCGGGACAGGGGCGGGGGCACTGAAGCTTTCTTT.

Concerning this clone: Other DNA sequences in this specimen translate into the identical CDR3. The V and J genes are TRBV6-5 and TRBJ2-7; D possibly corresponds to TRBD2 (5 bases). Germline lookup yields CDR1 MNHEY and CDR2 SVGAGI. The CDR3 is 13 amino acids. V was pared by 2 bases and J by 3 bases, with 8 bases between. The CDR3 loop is CASSYPGSYEQYF. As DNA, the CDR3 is TGTGCCAGCAGTTACCCGGGAAGCTACGAGCAGTACTTC.

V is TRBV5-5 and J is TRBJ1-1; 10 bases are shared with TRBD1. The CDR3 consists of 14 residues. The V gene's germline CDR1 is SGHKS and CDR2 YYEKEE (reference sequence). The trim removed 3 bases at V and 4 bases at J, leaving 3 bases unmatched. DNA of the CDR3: TGTGCCAGCAGCTGGGGACAGGGGTCCACTGAAGCTTTCTTT. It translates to CASSWGQGSTEAFF.

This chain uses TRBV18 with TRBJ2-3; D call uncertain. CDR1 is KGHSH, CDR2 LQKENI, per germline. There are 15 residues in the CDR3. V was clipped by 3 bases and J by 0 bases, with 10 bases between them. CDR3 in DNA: TGTGCCAGCTCACCTACCGTGGACAGCACAGATACGCAGTATTTT. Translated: CASSPTVDSTDTQYF.

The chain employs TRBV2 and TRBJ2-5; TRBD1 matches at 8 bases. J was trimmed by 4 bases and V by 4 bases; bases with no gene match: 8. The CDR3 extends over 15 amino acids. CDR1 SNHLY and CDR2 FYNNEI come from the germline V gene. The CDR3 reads CASSAPRTGIETQYF. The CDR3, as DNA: TGTGCCAGCAGTGCTCCTCGGACAGGGATAGAGACCCAGTACTTC.